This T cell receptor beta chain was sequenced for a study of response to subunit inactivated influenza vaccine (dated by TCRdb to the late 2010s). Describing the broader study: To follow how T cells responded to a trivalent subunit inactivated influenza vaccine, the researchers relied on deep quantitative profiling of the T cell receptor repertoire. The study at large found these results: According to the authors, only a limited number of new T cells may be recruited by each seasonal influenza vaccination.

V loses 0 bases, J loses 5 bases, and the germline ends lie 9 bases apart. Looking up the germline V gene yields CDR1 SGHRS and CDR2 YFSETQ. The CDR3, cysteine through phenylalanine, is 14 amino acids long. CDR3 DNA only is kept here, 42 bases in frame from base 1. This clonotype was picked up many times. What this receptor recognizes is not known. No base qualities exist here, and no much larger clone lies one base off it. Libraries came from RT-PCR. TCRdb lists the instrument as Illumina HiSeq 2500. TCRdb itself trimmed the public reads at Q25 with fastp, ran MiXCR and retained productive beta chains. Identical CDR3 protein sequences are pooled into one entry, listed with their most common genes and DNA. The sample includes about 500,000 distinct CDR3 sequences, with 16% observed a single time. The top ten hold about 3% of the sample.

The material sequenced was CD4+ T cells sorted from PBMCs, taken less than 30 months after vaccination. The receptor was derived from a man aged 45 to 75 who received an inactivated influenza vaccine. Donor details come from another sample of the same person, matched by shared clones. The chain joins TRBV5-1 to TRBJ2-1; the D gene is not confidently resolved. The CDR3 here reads CASSLGRMDNEQFF. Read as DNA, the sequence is TGCGCCAGCAGCTTGGGTAGGATGGACAATGAGCAGTTCTTC.